This T cell receptor (beta chain) was captured in a study of blood T cell repertoires in COVID-19. Looking at the study overall: COVID-19 samples from acute and convalescent phases originated in the United States, Italy and Spain. Nucleic acid was either cDNA or gDNA, and it came from T cells, B-cell-depleted T cells, or PBMCs.

Germline CDR1 and CDR2: KGHSH and LQKENI. This CDR3 contains 17 residues. Losses at the gene ends were 0 bases for V and 5 bases for J; bases not matched to a gene: 9. Only in-frame clones appear in the TCRdb table, and some are missing; sequencing was by immunoSEQ multiplex PCR. The repertoire consists of under 300,000 clones, with 70% to 90% occurring once and the leading ten covering 2% to 2.5%. The source of this sequence is a woman in her thirties or forties who had recovered from COVID-19. Sequenced material: peripheral blood. The rearrangement uses TRBV18 and TRBJ2-3; the match to TRBD2 covers 9 bases. The CDR3 reads CASSPPSSGGLGDTQYF. The CDR3 DNA reads as TGTGCCAGCTCACCACCGTCAAGCGGGGGGCTGGGAGATACGCAGTATTTT.